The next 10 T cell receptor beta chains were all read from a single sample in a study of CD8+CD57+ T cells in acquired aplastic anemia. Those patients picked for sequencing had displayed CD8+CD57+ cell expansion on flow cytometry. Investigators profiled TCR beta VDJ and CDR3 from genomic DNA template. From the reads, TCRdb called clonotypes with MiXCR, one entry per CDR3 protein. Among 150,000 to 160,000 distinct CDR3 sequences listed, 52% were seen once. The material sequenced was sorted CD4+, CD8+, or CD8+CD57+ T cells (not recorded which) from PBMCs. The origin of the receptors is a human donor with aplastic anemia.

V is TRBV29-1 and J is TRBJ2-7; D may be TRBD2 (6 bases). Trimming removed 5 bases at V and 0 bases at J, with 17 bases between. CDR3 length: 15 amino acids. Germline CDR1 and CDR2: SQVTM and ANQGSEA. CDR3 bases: TGCAGCGTTTATACAAGCGGGTCCAGCTCCTACGAGCAGTACTTC. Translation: CSVYTSGSSSYEQYF.

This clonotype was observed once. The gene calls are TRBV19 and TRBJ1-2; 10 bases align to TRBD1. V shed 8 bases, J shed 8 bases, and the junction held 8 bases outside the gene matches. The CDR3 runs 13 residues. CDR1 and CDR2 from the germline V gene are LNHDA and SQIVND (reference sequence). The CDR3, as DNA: TGTGCCAGTTCGGACAGGGGGTCCTGGGGCTACACCTTC. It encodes CASSDRGSWGYTF.

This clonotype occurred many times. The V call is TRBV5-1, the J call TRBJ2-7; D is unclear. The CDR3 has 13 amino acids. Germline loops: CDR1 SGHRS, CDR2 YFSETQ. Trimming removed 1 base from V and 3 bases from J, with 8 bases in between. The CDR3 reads CASSLKSNYEQYF. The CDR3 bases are TGCGCCAGCAGCTTGAAGTCGAACTACGAGCAGTACTTC. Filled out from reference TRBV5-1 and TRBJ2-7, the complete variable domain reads KAGVTQTPRYLIKTRGQQVTLSCSPISGHRSVSWYQQTPGQGLQFLFEYFSETQRNKGNFPGRFSGRQFSNSRSEMNVSTLELGDSALYLCASSLKSNYEQYFGPGTRLTVT.

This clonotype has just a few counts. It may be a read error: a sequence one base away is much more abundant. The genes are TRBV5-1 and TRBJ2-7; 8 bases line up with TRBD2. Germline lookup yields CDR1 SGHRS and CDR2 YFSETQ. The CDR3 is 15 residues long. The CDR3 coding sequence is TGCGCCAGCAGCTTGGCGGGGGGGGCCCCCTACGAGCCGTACTTC. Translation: CASSLAGGAPYEPYF. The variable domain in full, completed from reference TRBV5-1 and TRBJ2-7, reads KAGVTQTPRYLIKTRGQQVTLSCSPISGHRSVSWYQQTPGQGLQFLFEYFSETQRNKGNFPGRFSGRQFSNSRSEMNVSTLELGDSALYLCASSLAGGAPYEPYFGPGTRLTVT.

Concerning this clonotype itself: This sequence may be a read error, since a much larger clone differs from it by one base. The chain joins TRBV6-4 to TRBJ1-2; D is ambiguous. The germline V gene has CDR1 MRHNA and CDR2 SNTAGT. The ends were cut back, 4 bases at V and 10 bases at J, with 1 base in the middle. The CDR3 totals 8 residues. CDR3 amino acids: CASSVYTF. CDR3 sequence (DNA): TGTGCCAGCAGTGTCTACACCTTC.

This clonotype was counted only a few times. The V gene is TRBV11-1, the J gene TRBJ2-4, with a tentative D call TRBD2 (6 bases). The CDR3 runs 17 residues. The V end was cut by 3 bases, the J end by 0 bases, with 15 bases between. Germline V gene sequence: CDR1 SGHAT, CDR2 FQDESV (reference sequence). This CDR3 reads CASSFAGPILAKNIQYF. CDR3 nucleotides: TGTGCCAGCAGCTTCGCGGGACCGATCCTAGCCAAAAACATTCAGTACTTC.

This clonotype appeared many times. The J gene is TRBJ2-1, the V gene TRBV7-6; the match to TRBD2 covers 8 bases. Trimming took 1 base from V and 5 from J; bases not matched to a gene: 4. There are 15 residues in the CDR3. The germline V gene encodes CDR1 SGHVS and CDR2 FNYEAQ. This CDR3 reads CASSLEAGDNNEQFF. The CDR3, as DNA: TGTGCCAGCAGCTTAGAAGCGGGAGATAACAATGAGCAGTTCTTC.

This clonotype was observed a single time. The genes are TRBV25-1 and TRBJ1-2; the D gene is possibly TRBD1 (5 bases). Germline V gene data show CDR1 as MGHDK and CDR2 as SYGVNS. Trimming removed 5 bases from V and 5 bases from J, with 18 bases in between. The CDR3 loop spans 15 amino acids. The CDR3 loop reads CASSPLGGSQYGYTF. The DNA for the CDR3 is TGTGCCAGCAGTCCTCTGGGGGGGAGTCAATATGGCTACACCTTC.

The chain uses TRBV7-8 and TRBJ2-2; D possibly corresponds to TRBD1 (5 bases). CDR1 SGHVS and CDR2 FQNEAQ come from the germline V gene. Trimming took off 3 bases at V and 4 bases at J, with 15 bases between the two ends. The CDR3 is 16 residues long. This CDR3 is CASSFRVQGSTGELFF. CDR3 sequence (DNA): TGTGCCAGCAGCTTTCGAGTCCAGGGTAGCACCGGGGAGCTGTTTTTT.

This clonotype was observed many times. DNA of the CDR3: TGTGCCAGCAGTGGGGGACTAGCGGGGGATGGGGAGCAGTTCTTC. This sequence encodes CASSGGLAGDGEQFF. This chain joins TRBV12-3 or TRBV12-4 and TRBJ2-1, with 14 bases lining up with TRBD2. The CDR3 spans 15 residues. V shed 5 bases, J shed 10 bases, and the junction held 7 bases outside the gene matches.